These 30 T cell receptor beta chains were all obtained from the same sample, sequenced in a study of T cell responses to AZD1222 COVID-19 vaccine. The assay was immunoSEQ multiplex PCR, and TCRdb's table has in-frame clones only and misses some. The data contain more than 100,000 clones, 88% of them singletons. The sample was peripheral blood, taken on day 0 of AZD1222 vaccination. Receptors originate from an adult in good health.

The rearrangement uses TRBV24-1 and TRBJ2-3; 7 bases line up with TRBD1. The CDR3 has 13 amino acids. Germline-derived CDR1 and CDR2 are KGHDR and SFDVKD. Unmatched junction bases numbered 4, after V lost 9 bases and J lost 2 bases. The CDR3 coding sequence is TGTGCCACCGAGGGGGCGGACACAGATACGCAGTATTTT. It codes for CATEGADTDTQYF.

This clone was detected only a few times. The rearrangement joins TRBV15 to TRBJ1-5, with 8 bases that match TRBD1. V shed 1 base, J shed 4 bases, and the junction held 6 bases outside the gene matches. The CDR3 is 16 residues long. In germline, CDR1 is LNHNV, CDR2 YYDKDF (reference sequence). CDR3 region: CATSRGGQVLNQPQHF. The CDR3 nucleotides are TGTGCCACCAGCAGAGGGGGACAGGTTCTTAATCAGCCCCAGCATTTT. Looking up the rest from reference TRBV15 and TRBJ1-5 gives the full variable domain: DAMVIQNPRYQVTQFGKPVTLSCSQTLNHNVMYWYQQKSSQAPKLLFHYYDKDFNNEADTPDNFQSRRPNTSFCFLDIRSPGLGDTAMYLCATSRGGQVLNQPQHFGDGTRLSIL.

This chain joins TRBV7-9 and TRBJ2-1; TRBD2 might be the D (6 bases). This CDR3 contains 14 residues. Germline assignment: CDR1 SEHNR and CDR2 FQNEAQ (reference sequence). V lost 0 bases, J lost 6 bases, and 9 bases lay in between. The CDR3 loop is CASSLAGGGNEQFF. CDR3 bases: TGTGCCAGCAGCTTAGCCGGGGGAGGCAATGAGCAGTTCTTC. The full variable domain, its missing parts supplied by reference TRBV7-9 and TRBJ2-1, is DTGVSQNPRHKITKRGQNVTFRCDPISEHNRLYWYRQTLGQGPEFLTYFQNEAQLEKSRLLSDRFSAERPKGSFSTLEIQRTEQGDSAMYLCASSLAGGGNEQFFGPGTRLTVL.

The chain employs TRBV18 and TRBJ1-5; no definite D call. Germline-derived CDR1 and CDR2 are KGHSH and LQKENI. V lost 2 bases, J lost 2 bases, and 10 bases lay in between. This CDR3 region has 15 residues. The CDR3 DNA follows: TGTGCCAGCTCACCAAATCGTAATGGCAATCAGCCCCAGCATTTT. Translation: CASSPNRNGNQPQHF.

The chain links TRBV2 to TRBJ1-5; D may be TRBD1 (5 bases). This CDR3 contains 14 residues. Looked up from germline, CDR1 is SNHLY and CDR2 is FYNNEI. V was pared by 4 bases and J by 2 bases, with 9 bases between. Here the CDR3 DNA reads TGTGCCAGCAGTGGCAGGGCTGGCAATCAGCCCCAGCATTTT. This translates into CASSGRAGNQPQHF.

The rearrangement links TRBV24-1 to TRBJ2-3, with 7 bases lining up with TRBD1. CDR1 and CDR2 (germline): KGHDR, SFDVKD. There are 16 residues in the CDR3. After removal of 5 bases from V and 2 bases from J, the junction contained 9 bases not matched to a gene. The chain's CDR3 is CATSGGRDSVTDTQYF. DNA for the CDR3: TGTGCCACCAGTGGGGGCCGGGACAGTGTCACAGATACGCAGTATTTT.

This clone was seen only a few times. The rearrangement links TRBV6-5 to TRBJ1-2; TRBD1 is a possible D gene (5 bases). With 6 bases removed from V and 4 bases from J, the gap between germline ends came to 12 bases. The CDR3 totals 13 residues. CDR1 is MNHEY, CDR2 SVGAGI, per germline. CDR3: CASRDNSRYGYTF. The CDR3 bases are TGTGCCAGCAGGGACAACTCCCGCTATGGCTACACCTTC.

The rearrangement joins TRBV7-8 to TRBJ2-1; 7 nucleotides align to TRBD1. Germline CDR1 and CDR2: SGHVS and FQNEAQ. The CDR3 is 15 residues long. The V segment lost 4 bases and the J segment 7 bases; nucleotides outside the gene matches: 10. CDR3 amino acids: CASSYRDRVVNEQFF. In nucleotides, the CDR3 is TGTGCCAGCAGCTACCGAGACAGGGTAGTGAATGAGCAGTTCTTC.

The rearrangement joins TRBV5-1 to TRBJ1-2; possibly TRBD1 for D (5 bases). CDR3 length: 15 amino acids. V dropped 2 bases and J dropped 6 bases, with 17 bases sitting between them. Germline lookup yields CDR1 SGHRS and CDR2 YFSETQ. The DNA for the CDR3 is TGCGCCAGCAGCTTTGGGGCCCCCCCTAATGATGGCTACACCTTC. This encodes CASSFGAPPNDGYTF.

V gene TRBV4-2 combines with J gene TRBJ1-2; tentatively, D is TRBD1 (5 bases). The germline V gene has CDR1 LGHNA and CDR2 YNFKEQ. This CDR3 contains 14 residues. Trimming removed 1 base at V and 3 bases at J, with 9 bases between. The CDR3 region has the DNA TGTGCCAGCAGCCAAGTGGGGGGAGACTATGGCTACACCTTC. It codes for CASSQVGGDYGYTF.

The chain couples TRBV19 to TRBJ1-1; a possible D gene is TRBD1 (6 bases). The V gene's germline CDR1 is LNHDA and CDR2 SQIVND (reference sequence). CDR3 length equals 19 residues. Trimming stripped 1 base from V and 8 bases from J, with 29 bases between. The CDR3 loop is CASSIVGRGPEQKVSEAFF. The CDR3 nucleotides are TGTGCCAGTAGTATAGTCGGCAGGGGCCCAGAACAAAAGGTAAGCGAAGCTTTCTTT.

The chain couples TRBV10-3 to TRBJ1-2; 9 positions match TRBD1. V trimming: 10 bases; J trimming: 4 bases; junction bases outside the gene matches: 7. The CDR3 sequence is 13 residues long. The germline V gene encodes CDR1 ENHRY and CDR2 SYGVKD. CDR3 sequence (DNA): TGTGCCACCAACAGGGGGCGCGCCTATGGCTACACCTTC. Its protein is CATNRGRAYGYTF.

This clone was observed a single time. The J gene is TRBJ2-5, the V gene TRBV7-3; D gene unclear. V was trimmed by 4 bases and J by 8 bases, leaving 14 bases between them. Looked up from germline, CDR1 is SGHTA and CDR2 is FQGTGA. There are 13 residues in the CDR3. The CDR3 nucleotides are TGTGCCAGCAGCTCCTCGGACGGGCACACCCAGTACTTC. Protein sequence: CASSSSDGHTQYF.

V and J are TRBV29-1 and TRBJ1-2, with D possibly matching TRBD1 (5 bases). This CDR3 has 10 amino acids. Per the germline V gene, CDR1 is SQVTM and CDR2 is ANQGSEA. Trimming pared 6 bases from V and 6 bases from J, leaving 8 bases between. This chain's CDR3 is CSVRGDGYTF. CDR3 DNA sequence: TGCAGCGTCCGAGGGGATGGCTACACCTTC.

This clone was detected once. CDR3 region: CASSEPGQGTYEQYF. DNA of the CDR3: TGTGCCAGCAGTGAGCCGGGACAGGGGACCTACGAGCAGTACTTC. The chain is built from TRBV6-1 and TRBJ2-7; 10 bases fit TRBD1. The CDR3 extends over 15 amino acids. Trimming took 3 bases from V and 2 from J; bases not matched to a gene: 4. Per germline, CDR1 MNHNS and CDR2 SASEGT.

CDR3 in DNA: TGTGCCAGCAGTTCCCAGGGAACCGGGGAGCTGTTTTTT. This codes for CASSSQGTGELFF. This chain links TRBV6-2 or TRBV6-3 with TRBJ2-2; perhaps TRBD1 as D (5 bases). The CDR3 totals 13 residues. Germline values: CDR1 MNHEY, CDR2 SVGEGT. V was shortened by 4 bases and J by 5 bases, with 8 bases between the two germline ends.

The V gene is TRBV6-5, the J gene TRBJ1-2; 7 bases match TRBD1. The junction had 13 bases not matched to a gene; V was cut back by 6 bases and J by 6 bases. CDR3 length: 15 amino acids. Germline CDR1 is MNHEY and CDR2 is SVGAGI. The CDR3 region is CASSPTPGQTDGYTF. CDR3 bases: TGTGCCAGCAGCCCAACGCCGGGACAGACTGATGGCTACACCTTC.

This chain connects TRBV4-1 to TRBJ1-1, with D possibly TRBD1 on 6 matching bases. Trimming pared 4 bases from V and 3 bases from J, leaving 15 bases between. Looked up from germline, CDR1 is MGHRA and CDR2 is YSYEKL. This CDR3 has 15 amino acids. The CDR3 coding sequence is TGCGCCAGCAGCCGAGGACAGTTGGGGGACACTGAAGCTTTCTTT. Its translation: CASSRGQLGDTEAFF.

The rearrangement uses TRBV10-3 and TRBJ2-7; TRBD2 aligns across 9 bases. V was pared by 4 bases and J by 3 bases, with 7 bases of the junction left unmatched. Germline V gene sequence: CDR1 ENHRY, CDR2 SYGVKD. The CDR3 has 15 residues. Written as DNA, the CDR3 is TGTGCCATCAGTGGATCGACTAGCGGCCACTACGAGCAGTACTTC. Its translation is CAISGSTSGHYEQYF.

The V call is TRBV6-5, the J call TRBJ1-2; D is undetermined. V was pared by 6 bases and J by 6 bases, with 14 bases between. The CDR3 loop spans 13 amino acids. Looked up from germline, CDR1 is MNHEY and CDR2 is SVGAGI. The CDR3 protein is CASSPYGEDGYTF. CDR3 sequence (DNA): TGTGCCAGCAGCCCCTACGGGGAGGATGGCTACACCTTC.

V gene TRBV27 combines with J gene TRBJ2-3, with 7 bases lining up with TRBD1. Germline V gene sequence: CDR1 MNHEY, CDR2 SMNVEV (reference sequence). The ends lost 3 bases at V and 2 bases at J; junction bases unmatched: 2. This CDR3 region has 14 residues. CDR3 amino acids: CASSFDRVTDTQYF. CDR3 DNA sequence: TGTGCCAGCAGTTTCGACAGGGTCACAGATACGCAGTATTTT.

The rearrangement links TRBV10-2 to TRBJ2-5; 9 bases agree with TRBD2. This CDR3 has 16 amino acids. With 5 bases clipped from V and 0 bases from J, the junction kept 7 bases outside the gene matches. Looked up from germline, CDR1 is WSHSY and CDR2 is SAAADI. CDR3 residues: CASSLRPSGDQETQYF. The CDR3, as DNA: TGCGCCAGCAGTTTGCGTCCTAGCGGGGACCAAGAGACCCAGTACTTC.

This chain links TRBV12-3 or TRBV12-4 with TRBJ1-4; no clear D. V shed 3 bases and J shed 5 bases, with 7 bases lying between them. This CDR3 has 13 residues. The CDR3 loop reads CASSFLGNEKLFF. Written as DNA, the CDR3 is TGTGCCAGCAGTTTTTTAGGGAATGAAAAACTGTTTTTT.

J is TRBJ2-7 and V is TRBV6-5; perhaps D is TRBD1 or TRBD2 (5 bases each). CDR1 and CDR2 from the germline V gene are MNHEY and SVGAGI. The CDR3 is 14 amino acids. Trimming left V 6 bases short and J 7 bases short, with 19 bases between. This chain's CDR3 is CASSLPGRRSEQYF. The CDR3 DNA is TGTGCCAGCAGCCTTCCGGGACGCCGGTCGGAGCAGTACTTC.

The rearrangement links TRBV12-5 to TRBJ1-1, with D unclear. The CDR3 covers 13 residues. V lost 1 base and J 10 bases, leaving 13 bases between the germline ends. Looked up from germline, CDR1 is LGHNT and CDR2 is FRNRAP. The CDR3: CASGLEGGYGAFF. As DNA, the CDR3 is TGTGCTAGTGGTTTGGAAGGAGGGTACGGAGCTTTCTTT. The full variable domain, with the rest looked up from reference TRBV12-5 and TRBJ1-1, is DARVTQTPRHKVTEMGQEVTMRCQPILGHNTVFWYRQTMMQGLELLAYFRNRAPLDDSGMPKDRFSAEMPDATLATLKIQPSEPRDSAVYFCASGLEGGYGAFFGQGTRLTVV.

The chain links TRBV24-1 to TRBJ2-4; D is uncertain. Trimming took off 9 bases at V and 0 bases at J, with 17 bases between the two ends. Germline CDR1 KGHDR, CDR2 SFDVKD. The CDR3 spans 16 residues. The CDR3 sequence is CATLTKVILAKNIQYF. CDR3 DNA: TGTGCCACCTTAACTAAAGTAATACTAGCCAAAAACATTCAGTACTTC.

V usage is TRBV29-1 and J usage is TRBJ1-3; no firm D call. Per germline, CDR1 SQVTM and CDR2 ANQGSEA. V dropped 5 bases and J dropped 6 bases, with 5 bases sitting between them. CDR3 length: 10 amino acids. The CDR3 sequence: CSVFENTIYF. The DNA of the CDR3 is TGCAGCGTTTTTGAAAACACCATATATTTT.

The rearrangement joins TRBV4-2 to TRBJ1-1; 8 positions agree with TRBD1. The V gene end was trimmed by 2 bases and the J gene end by 7 bases; junction bases not matched to a gene: 3. This CDR3 spans 13 amino acids. The germline gives CDR1 LGHNA, CDR2 YNFKEQ. CDR3 sequence: CASSQSTGVEAFF. The CDR3 DNA sequence: TGTGCCAGCAGCCAATCGACAGGGGTTGAAGCTTTCTTT.

The chain recombines TRBV7-8 with TRBJ1-1; D ambiguous. The length of the CDR3 is 16 residues. Trimming removed 1 base from V and 5 bases from J, with 17 bases in between. Germline values: CDR1 SGHVS, CDR2 FQNEAQ. Here the CDR3 reads CASSLDRGAPRTEAFF. The CDR3 region has the DNA TGTGCCAGCAGCTTAGACCGCGGCGCGCCCCGAACTGAAGCTTTCTTT. The whole variable domain, filled in from reference TRBV7-8 and TRBJ1-1, reads GAGVSQSPRYKVAKRGQDVALRCDPISGHVSLFWYQQALGQGPEFLTYFQNEAQLDKSGLPSDRFFAERPEGSVSTLKIQRTQQEDSAVYLCASSLDRGAPRTEAFFGQGTRLTVV.

The V gene is TRBV5-1, the J gene TRBJ1-1; D unresolved. CDR3 length: 12 amino acids. Trimming stripped 1 base from V and 8 bases from J, with 9 bases between. Germline V lookup: CDR1 SGHRS, CDR2 YFSETQ. CDR3 nucleotide sequence: TGCGCCAGCAGCTTGCTGGGAGAAGAAGCTTTCTTT. Translating gives CASSLLGEEAFF.